This TCR beta chain is from a study of blood T cell repertoires in COVID-19. Method: immunoSEQ multiplex PCR; TCRdb's copy keeps in-frame clones and lacks some. The repertoire holds about 250,000 clones, 70% to 80% seen once, with approximately 3.2% in the top ten. The V and J ends lost 5 bases and 6 bases respectively, with 13 bases between them. Germline V gene sequence: CDR1 SGHTA, CDR2 FQGNSA. CDR3 length: 13 residues. The clonotype originates from a woman over 75 with acute or convalescent COVID-19. Sequencing input: peripheral blood. The genes are TRBV7-2 and TRBJ2-5; D perhaps matches TRBD1 (6 bases). The CDR3 sequence is CASSQGQVQTQYF. In DNA, the CDR3 is TGTGCCAGCAGCCAGGGGCAGGTACAGACCCAGTACTTC.